This T cell receptor (beta chain) was sequenced for a study of human T cells and chemical hapten exposure. In this sample, this clonotype turned up a few times. The germline gives CDR1 SGHTA, CDR2 FQGNSA. Trimming removed 6 bases from V and 1 base from J; junction bases left unmatched: 3. This CDR3 contains 14 residues. Time point: patch test 1, 2 weeks after DPC sensitization. Treatment in this sample: therapeutic diphenylcyclopropenone sensitization with weekly scalp DPC. Each CDR3 protein is one row after TCRdb ran MiXCR on the RACE reads. The sample yields fewer than 400,000 distinct CDR3 sequences, approximately 6.9% seen once.

The sequencing used whole blood, collected in connection with sensitization to the hapten diphenylcyclopropenone (DPC). The sequence was collected from a woman in her late teens or twenties with alopecia areata. Some clones in this sample may be carry-over from other donors' samples. The J gene is TRBJ1-1, the V gene TRBV7-2, with 9 bases fitting TRBD1. The CDR3 protein is CASRPDRGNTEAFF. The CDR3 DNA reads TGTGCCAGCAGGCCGGACAGGGGGAACACTGAAGCTTTCTTT.